Below are 20 T cell receptor beta chains sequenced from a single sample in a study of cytomegalovirus exposure and HLA in healthy donors. Assay: immunoSEQ multiplex PCR; the TCRdb copy retains only in-frame clones and omits some. The sample holds about 76,000 clones, around 95% seen once. Sequenced: PBMCs. These receptors all stem from a woman younger than 35 in good health and CMV-seronegative.

CDR3 residues: CASSYSGTKNIQYF. The DNA for the CDR3 is TGTGCCAGCAGCTATTCCGGGACCAAAAACATTCAGTACTTC. The chain recombines TRBV5-8 with TRBJ2-4; D might be TRBD2 (5 bases). CDR3 length: 14 residues. The germline V gene has CDR1 SGHTS and CDR2 YDEGEE. V was clipped by 3 bases and J by 2 bases, with 9 bases between them.

The chain's CDR3 is CASSLSAGRDNSPLHF. The CDR3 nucleotides are TGTGCCAGCAGTTTATCTGCGGGGCGTGATAATTCACCCCTCCACTTT. This sequence joins TRBV27 and TRBJ1-6, with a weak D call TRBD1 (5 bases). Germline loops: CDR1 MNHEY, CDR2 SMNVEV (reference sequence). The CDR3 is 16 residues long. The V end lost 0 bases, the J end lost 5 bases, and 11 bases lay between the germline ends.

V is TRBV30 and J is TRBJ1-5; 7 bases agree with TRBD1. The ends lost 4 bases at V and 2 bases at J; junction bases unmatched: 2. Germline V CDR1 and CDR2: GTSNPN, SVGIG (reference sequence). This CDR3 is built from 13 residues. CDR3 region: CAWNGQGNQPQHF. Here the CDR3 DNA reads TGTGCCTGGAATGGACAGGGCAATCAGCCCCAGCATTTT.

This chain links TRBV7-2 with TRBJ2-5; 9 positions match TRBD1. This CDR3 has 15 amino acids. The germline CDR1 and CDR2 sequences are SGHTA and FQGNSA. Trimming removed 3 bases from V and 5 bases from J; junction bases left unmatched: 7. CDR3 loop: CASSFLQGAGETQYF. Written as DNA, the CDR3 is TGTGCCAGCAGCTTCCTACAGGGGGCTGGGGAGACCCAGTACTTC.

This CDR3 reads CSAFDMPVLFF. CDR3 nucleotide sequence: TGCAGTGCTTTTGACATGCCAGTCCTGTTCTTC. The rearrangement joins TRBV20-1 to TRBJ2-1, with unresolved D. The CDR3 covers 11 residues. Trimming removed 5 bases at V and 15 bases at J, with 17 bases between. The V gene's germline CDR1 is DFQATT and CDR2 SNEGSKA (reference sequence).

This clone occurred once. CDR3 loop: CASSKGGLTGSSYNEQFF. CDR3 DNA sequence: TGTGCCAGCAGCAAAGGAGGACTGACAGGGAGCTCCTACAATGAGCAGTTCTTC. The genes are TRBV21-1 and TRBJ2-1; TRBD1, the table's D call, lacks a check against the DNA. TRBV21-1 is a documented pseudogene. CDR3 length equals 18 residues.

The CDR3 is CASTRGVGGHTDTQYF. CDR3 bases: TGTGCCAGCACCCGAGGAGTGGGGGGTCACACAGATACGCAGTATTTT. The gene calls are TRBV5-5 and TRBJ2-3; D might be TRBD2 (6 bases). CDR3 length: 16 residues. CDR1 is SGHKS, CDR2 YYEKEE, per germline (reference sequence). V lost 6 bases and J 2 bases, leaving 19 bases between the germline ends. Full variable domain (remainder filled in from reference TRBV5-5 and TRBJ2-3): DAGVTQSPTHLIKTRGQQVTLRCSPISGHKSVSWYQQVLGQGPQFIFQYYEKEERGRGNFPDRFSARQFPNYSSELNVNALLLGDSALYLCASTRGVGGHTDTQYFGPGTRLTVL.

The chain uses TRBV2 and TRBJ2-3; 11 nucleotides match TRBD2. The CDR3 runs 16 residues. With 7 bases clipped from V and 3 bases from J, the junction kept 9 bases outside the gene matches. Germline lookup yields CDR1 SNHLY and CDR2 FYNNEI. Written as DNA, the CDR3 is TGTGCCAGCACAGAGGCTAGCGGGGGGACGACAGATACGCAGTATTTT. Translated: CASTEASGGTTDTQYF.

The CDR3 DNA follows: TGTGCCAGCAGTGAGCAGGGGTATAACTATGGCTACACCTTC. It yields the protein CASSEQGYNYGYTF. The chain has TRBV6-4 and TRBJ1-2, with D perhaps matching TRBD1 (6 bases). The germline gives CDR1 MRHNA, CDR2 SNTAGT. Trimming pared 3 bases from V and 1 base from J, leaving 9 bases between. CDR3 length: 14 amino acids.

The chain combines TRBV28 with TRBJ1-2; D possibly corresponds to TRBD1 (6 bases). The germline CDR1 and CDR2 sequences are MDHEN and SYDVKM. Trimming removed 4 bases from V and 2 bases from J, with 14 bases in between. The CDR3 totals 15 residues. Here the CDR3 DNA reads TGTGCCAGCAGTTCCCAGTGGGGGCGGAACTATGGCTACACCTTC. This sequence encodes CASSSQWGRNYGYTF.

The chain recombines TRBV7-2 with TRBJ1-4, with no clear D. Germline assignment: CDR1 SGHTA and CDR2 FQGNSA. The V and J ends lost 5 bases and 0 bases respectively, with 10 bases between them. This CDR3 spans 15 amino acids. The CDR3 spells CASSPRWATNEKLFF. DNA for the CDR3: TGTGCCAGCAGCCCCAGGTGGGCAACTAATGAAAAACTGTTTTTT.

The gene calls are TRBV7-8 and TRBJ2-7; TRBD1 matches at 11 bases. The CDR3 covers 15 residues. Germline trimming cut 5 bases from V and 1 base from J; bases unmatched to any gene: 4. The V gene's germline CDR1 is SGHVS and CDR2 FQNEAQ. This CDR3 reads CASSPGTGGSYEQYF. The DNA for the CDR3 is TGTGCCAGCAGCCCCGGGACAGGGGGGTCCTACGAGCAGTACTTC. Full variable domain (missing parts from reference TRBV7-8 and TRBJ2-7): GAGVSQSPRYKVAKRGQDVALRCDPISGHVSLFWYQQALGQGPEFLTYFQNEAQLDKSGLPSDRFFAERPEGSVSTLKIQRTQQEDSAVYLCASSPGTGGSYEQYFGPGTRLTVT.

The rearrangement links TRBV28 to TRBJ1-2; 9 bases agree with TRBD1. The length of the CDR3 is 15 residues. V shed 4 bases and J 4 bases; nucleotides not matched to a gene: 7. Germline V gene data show CDR1 as MDHEN and CDR2 as SYDVKM. The CDR3, as DNA: TGTGCCAGCAGTTCCCCGGGACAGGGAGCCTATGGCTACACCTTC. Amino acids: CASSSPGQGAYGYTF.

V is TRBV4-2 and J is TRBJ1-2; a possible D gene is TRBD1 (6 bases). The germline CDR1 and CDR2 sequences are LGHNA and YNFKEQ. V lost 0 bases and J 5 bases, leaving 13 bases between the germline ends. The CDR3 contains 15 residues. The chain's CDR3 is CASSQDGGRLYGYTF. CDR3 DNA: TGTGCCAGCAGCCAAGATGGGGGCCGGCTTTATGGCTACACCTTC.

The chain recombines TRBV25-1 with TRBJ1-5, with TRBD1 as a possible D gene (6 bases). This CDR3 comprises 14 residues. Per germline, CDR1 MGHDK and CDR2 SYGVNS. Between the trimmed V and J ends, which lost 5 bases and 7 bases, there was a span of 15 bases. This CDR3 is CASSYQGRGQPQHF. CDR3 DNA sequence: TGTGCCAGCAGTTATCAGGGGAGGGGACAGCCCCAGCATTTT.

V and J are TRBV19 and TRBJ1-2; tentatively, D is TRBD1 (5 bases). CDR1 is LNHDA and CDR2 is SQIVND in the germline V gene (reference sequence). CDR3 size: 19 residues. Trimming left V 7 bases short and J 7 bases short, with 34 bases between. CDR3 nucleotide sequence: TGTGCCAGTAAAGGTACCCGTGGCGTTGGCGGGGGGTTGCCTCGTGGCTACACCTTC. Encoded protein: CASKGTRGVGGGLPRGYTF. Supplemented by reference TRBV19 and TRBJ1-2, the full variable domain reads DGGITQSPKYLFRKEGQNVTLSCEQNLNHDAMYWYRQDPGQGLRLIYYSQIVNDFQKGDIAEGYSVSREKKESFPLTVTSAQKNPTAFYLCASKGTRGVGGGLPRGYTFGSGTRLTVV.

The J gene is TRBJ2-3, the V gene TRBV27; D may be TRBD1 (6 bases). The germline V gene encodes CDR1 MNHEY and CDR2 SMNVEV (reference sequence). Trimming took 5 bases from V and 2 from J, leaving 14 bases between them. The CDR3 has 15 amino acids. Here the CDR3 DNA reads TGTGCCAGCAGTCCATGGACAGCCTACACAGATACGCAGTATTTT. Translated: CASSPWTAYTDTQYF.

The genes are TRBV5-1 and TRBJ2-2; D is unclear. V lost 4 bases and J 0 bases, leaving 13 bases between the germline ends. Germline V lookup: CDR1 SGHRS, CDR2 YFSETQ. This CDR3 region has 16 residues. As DNA, the CDR3 is TGCGCCAGCAGCCTGGAACAATCTGCGAACACCGGGGAGCTGTTTTTT. This translates into CASSLEQSANTGELFF.

The chain uses TRBV28 and TRBJ1-5; tentatively, D is TRBD1 (6 bases). The CDR3 runs to 16 residues. Deletions cut 4 bases from V and 1 base from J, with 14 bases between. In germline, CDR1 is MDHEN, CDR2 SYDVKM. Here the CDR3 DNA reads TGTGCCAGCAGTTGGGAAACCGACAGGAGCAATCAGCCCCAGCATTTT. Encoded protein: CASSWETDRSNQPQHF.

This CDR3 is CASSPAGTNNQPQHF. The DNA for the CDR3 is TGTGCCAGCAGTCCCGCCGGGACAAATAATCAGCCCCAGCATTTT. The J gene is TRBJ1-5, the V gene TRBV6-5; D perhaps matches TRBD1 (6 bases). Germline assignment: CDR1 MNHEY and CDR2 SVGAGI. There are 15 residues in the CDR3. Trimming shortened V by 5 bases and J by 4 bases, and 15 bases separated the two germline ends.